This is a list of T cell receptor beta chains from one sample in a study of PD-L1 blockade in urothelial cancer. Profiled with immunoSEQ multiplex PCR; TCRdb holds only in-frame clones, not every one. The sample has roughly 50,000 clones, 65% to 90% seen once; the top ten hold 15% to 19%. The sequencing used PBMCs, collected around atezolizumab (anti-PD-L1) treatment. Receptors originate from a man in his 70s with urothelial cancer. CDR3s include the opening cysteine and the closing phenylalanine or tryptophan. D genes are given only for firm matches. Some rows mark clone size as missing; the rest say once, few, many or name a class of expanded clone.

CDR3nt | CDR3aa | j_gene | v_gene | d_gene | abundance
TGTGCCAGCAGCGGACCGGACAGGTTAAACTATGGCTACACCTTC | CASSGPDRLNYGYTF | TRBJ1-2 | TRBV9 | TRBD1 | few
TGTGCCAGCAGCACGGGACTAGCGGGGGGTGTCTCCTACAATGAGCAGTTCTTC | CASSTGLAGGVSYNEQFF | TRBJ2-1 | TRBV11-3 | TRBD2 | -
TGTGCCAGCAGATACGGACTAGGGGAGGCAGGGGCTCCGTACTTC | CASRYGLGEAGAPYF | TRBJ2-5 | TRBV7-2 | - | -
TGTGCCAGCAGCTTAACCGCCCCCGGGACAGGGGGCCATAAACTGTTTTTT | CASSLTAPGTGGHKLFF | TRBJ1-4 | TRBV7-3 | TRBD1 | -
TGTGCCAGTAGTACCTATCCGACAGGGATGGTCAACAATGAGCAGTTCTTC | CASSTYPTGMVNNEQFF | TRBJ2-1 | TRBV19 | TRBD1 | -
TGTGCCAGCAGCTCTAGCGGGAGTTACGAGCAGTACTTC | CASSSSGSYEQYF | TRBJ2-7 | TRBV7-9 | TRBD2 | -
TGTGCCAGCTCACCACCGGTGGGGGGAAAGGAAAACATTCAGTACTTC | CASSPPVGGKENIQYF | TRBJ2-4 | TRBV18 | - | -
TGTGCCAGCAGCCCCCCCCACGGGACAGTTTACGAGCAGTACTTC | CASSPPHGTVYEQYF | TRBJ2-7 | TRBV11-2 | TRBD1 | -
TGCGCCAGCAGCTTGTCAAACAGGGGGCAGGGTGAAAAACTGTTTTTT | CASSLSNRGQGEKLFF | TRBJ1-4 | TRBV5-1 | TRBD1 | -
TGTGCCAGTAGTATAGAGGGAGGGGCCAATCAGCCCCAGCATTTT | CASSIEGGANQPQHF | TRBJ1-5 | TRBV19 | - | -
TGCAGCGTCGAAACTCGGGGACTAGGCGTGTACGAGCAGTACTTC | CSVETRGLGVYEQYF | TRBJ2-7 | TRBV29-1 | TRBD2 | few
TGTGCCAGCAGCTTAGCTGGGACAGGGGGCGTTTACGAGCAGTACTTC | CASSLAGTGGVYEQYF | TRBJ2-7 | TRBV11-1 | TRBD1 | -